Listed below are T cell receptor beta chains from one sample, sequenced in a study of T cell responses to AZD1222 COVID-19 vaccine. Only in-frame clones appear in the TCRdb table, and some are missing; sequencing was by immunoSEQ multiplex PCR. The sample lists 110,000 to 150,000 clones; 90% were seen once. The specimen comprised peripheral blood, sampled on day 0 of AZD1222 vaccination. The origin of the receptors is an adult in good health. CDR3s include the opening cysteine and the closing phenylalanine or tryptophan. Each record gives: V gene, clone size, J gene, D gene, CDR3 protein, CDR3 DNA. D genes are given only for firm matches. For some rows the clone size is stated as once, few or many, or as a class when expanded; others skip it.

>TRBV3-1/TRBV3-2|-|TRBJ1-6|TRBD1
CASSARTGVNSPLHF
TGTGCCAGCAGCGCGCGAACAGGGGTGAATTCACCCCTCCACTTT
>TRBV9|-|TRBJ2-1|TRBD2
CASSLGLAYSYNEQFF
TGTGCCAGCAGCCTTGGACTAGCGTACTCCTACAATGAGCAGTTCTTC
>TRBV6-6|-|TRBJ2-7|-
CASSYFSGESEQYF
TGTGCCAGCAGTTACTTTTCAGGGGAGAGCGAGCAGTACTTC
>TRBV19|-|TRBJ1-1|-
CASGTNSAFF
TGTGCCAGTGGAACAAATAGCGCTTTCTTT
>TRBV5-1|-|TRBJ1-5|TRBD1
CASSPQGDNQPQHF
TGCGCCAGCAGTCCACAGGGGGACAATCAGCCCCAGCATTTT
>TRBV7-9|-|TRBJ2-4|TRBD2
CASSPGLAGTENIQYF
TGTGCCAGCAGCCCCGGACTAGCGGGGACCGAAAACATTCAGTACTTC
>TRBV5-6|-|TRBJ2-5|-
CASSTALDSTGQETQYF
TGTGCCAGCAGCACCGCCTTAGACAGTACGGGGCAAGAGACCCAGTACTTC
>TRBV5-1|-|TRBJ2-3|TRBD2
CASSSRGGPDTQYF
TGCGCCAGCAGCTCCCGGGGGGGCCCAGATACGCAGTATTTT
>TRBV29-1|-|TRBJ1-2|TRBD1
CSVSGGLHGYTF
TGCAGCGTCTCAGGGGGCCTTCATGGCTACACCTTC
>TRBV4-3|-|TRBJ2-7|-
CASSQANRYGGEQYF
TGCGCCAGCAGCCAAGCCAACAGGTACGGTGGCGAGCAGTACTTC
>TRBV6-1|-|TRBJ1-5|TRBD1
CASSGPGQALSNQPQHF
TGTGCCAGCAGTGGACCGGGACAGGCACTCAGCAATCAGCCCCAGCATTTT
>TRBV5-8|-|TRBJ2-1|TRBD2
CASSRGVSGSYNEQFF
TGTGCCAGCAGCCGGGGGGTGAGTGGGTCCTACAATGAGCAGTTCTTC
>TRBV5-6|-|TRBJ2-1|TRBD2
CASSFMTSENEQFF
TGTGCCAGCAGCTTTATGACTAGCGAGAATGAGCAGTTCTTC
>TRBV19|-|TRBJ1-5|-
CASNTPISSLNQPQHF
TGTGCCAGTAACACCCCAATTTCGTCGCTCAATCAGCCCCAGCATTTT
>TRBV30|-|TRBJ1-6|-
CAWSVGWNSPLHF
TGTGCCTGGAGTGTAGGGTGGAATTCACCCCTCCACTTT
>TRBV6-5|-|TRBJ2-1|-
CASSRSAGYNEQFF
TGTGCCAGCAGTCGCTCCGCAGGATACAATGAGCAGTTCTTC
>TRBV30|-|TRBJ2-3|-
CAWSVEQGWDTQYF
TGTGCCTGGAGTGTGGAACAGGGCTGGGATACGCAGTATTTT
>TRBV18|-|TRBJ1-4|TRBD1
CASSRDSKPNEKLFF
TGTGCCAGCTCACGGGACAGCAAACCGAATGAAAAACTGTTTTTT
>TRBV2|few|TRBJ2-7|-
CASSEPPRVTGSEQYF
TGTGCCAGCAGTGAACCGCCCAGGGTTACAGGGTCCGAGCAGTACTTC
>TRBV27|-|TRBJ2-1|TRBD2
CASSHGLAGAVEQFF
TGTGCCAGCAGTCACGGACTAGCGGGAGCCGTTGAGCAGTTCTTC
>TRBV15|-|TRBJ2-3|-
CATSRDTLRGTQYF
TGTGCCACCAGCAGAGATACCCTAAGGGGTACGCAGTATTTT
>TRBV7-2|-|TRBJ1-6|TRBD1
CASSFAGTGDSPLHF
TGTGCCAGCAGCTTCGCCGGGACAGGGGATTCACCCCTCCACTTT
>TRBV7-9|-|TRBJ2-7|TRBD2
CASSSSGSSSYEQYF
TGTGCCAGCAGCTCTAGCGGGAGTAGCTCCTACGAGCAGTACTTC
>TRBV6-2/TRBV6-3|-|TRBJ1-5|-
CASSYRGGSNQPQHF
TGTGCCAGCAGTTACAGGGGGGGATCCAATCAGCCCCAGCATTTT
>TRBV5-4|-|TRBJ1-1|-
CASSLAGPGNTEAFF
TGTGCCAGCAGCTTGGCGGGCCCGGGGAACACTGAAGCTTTCTTT
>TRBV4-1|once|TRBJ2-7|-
CASSQEGVLTGDLHF
TGCGCCAGCAGCCAAGAAGGGGTTCTAACCGGGGACTTACACTTC
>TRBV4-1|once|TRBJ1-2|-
CASSQLLRTSGYTF
TGCGCCAGCAGCCAGTTATTAAGGACATCTGGCTACACCTTC
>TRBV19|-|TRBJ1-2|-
CASSISQGRTYGYTF
TGTGCCAGTAGTATATCACAGGGCCGAACCTATGGCTACACCTTC
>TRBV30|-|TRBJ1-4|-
CAWNFGDFDEKLFF
TGTGCCTGGAATTTCGGGGACTTCGACGAAAAACTGTTTTTT
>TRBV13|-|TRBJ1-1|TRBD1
CASSTDRELNTEAFF
TGTGCCAGCAGCACTGACAGGGAACTCAACACTGAAGCTTTCTTT
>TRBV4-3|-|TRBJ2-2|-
CASSQRAGTELTGELFF
TGCGCCAGCAGCCAACGTGCCGGGACCGAACTCACCGGGGAGCTGTTTTTT
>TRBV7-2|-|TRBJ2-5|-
CASSLVFSPPEGETQYF
TGTGCCAGCAGCTTAGTATTCTCCCCTCCCGAGGGGGAGACCCAGTACTTC
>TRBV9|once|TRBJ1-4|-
CASSVAVHEKLFF
TGTGCCAGCAGCGTAGCGGTACATGAAAAACTGTTTTTT
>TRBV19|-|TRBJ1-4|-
CASTRNVNEKLFF
TGTGCCAGTACCCGGAACGTAAATGAAAAACTGTTTTTT
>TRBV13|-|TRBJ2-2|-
CASSPAKAGELFF
TGTGCCAGCAGCCCGGCGAAGGCCGGGGAGCTGTTTTTT
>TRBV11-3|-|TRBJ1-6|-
CASSTRQENNSPLHF
TGTGCCAGCAGCACTAGACAGGAGAATAATTCACCCCTCCACTTT
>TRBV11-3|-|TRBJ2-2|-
CASSLDMKPANTGELFF
TGTGCCAGCAGCTTAGATATGAAGCCGGCAAACACCGGGGAGCTGTTTTTT
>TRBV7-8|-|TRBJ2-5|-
CASSLAGYQETQYF
TGTGCCAGCAGCTTAGCAGGGTACCAAGAGACCCAGTACTTC
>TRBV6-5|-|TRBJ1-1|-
CASRRGRLTEAFF
TGTGCCAGCAGGAGAGGCCGGCTCACTGAAGCTTTCTTT
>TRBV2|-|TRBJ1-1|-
CASSGARGDTEAFF
TGTGCCAGCAGTGGCGCCCGGGGGGACACTGAAGCTTTCTTT
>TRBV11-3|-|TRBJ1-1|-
CASSSLGPREPEAFF
TGTGCCAGCAGCTCCCTCGGCCCTAGGGAACCTGAAGCTTTCTTT